The 27 T cell receptor beta chains presented below share a single source sample, sequenced in a study of T cell changes during pregnancy in multiple sclerosis. Data came from immunoSEQ multiplex PCR; TCRdb stores just in-frame clones and leaves some out. This table has around 41,000 clones, roughly 90% appearing once. Sequencing input: PBMCs (not recorded whether the cells were cultured). The receptors were sampled from a female donor with multiple sclerosis, enrolled in a pregnancy study.

This rearrangement joins TRBV7-9 to TRBJ2-5; TRBD2 aligns across 8 bases. V dropped 1 base and J dropped 4; count of bases not matched to a gene: 8. CDR3 length: 16 amino acids. Per germline, CDR1 SEHNR and CDR2 FQNEAQ (reference sequence). The CDR3 coding sequence is TGTGCCAGCAGCTTAGAAGTAGGCCTAGCGGGAGAGACCCAGTACTTC. It yields the protein CASSLEVGLAGETQYF.

This chain links TRBV29-1 with TRBJ2-2, with no clear D. Trimming pared 1 base from V and 8 bases from J, leaving 8 bases between. This CDR3 spans 12 amino acids. Per germline, CDR1 SQVTM and CDR2 ANQGSEA. In DNA, the CDR3 is TGCAGCGTTGAAGGGCCAACGGGGGAGCTGTTTTTT. Translated, it gives CSVEGPTGELFF.

The rearrangement uses TRBV28 and TRBJ2-6; 8 nucleotides align to TRBD1. V lost 6 bases to trimming and J lost 1 base; unmatched junction nucleotides: 2. This CDR3 has 15 residues. Germline CDR1 reads MDHEN; CDR2 reads SYDVKM. CDR3 in DNA: TGTGCCAGCAGGCAGGGGGCTTCTGGGGCCAACGTCCTGACTTTC. The encoded protein is CASRQGASGANVLTF.

The chain uses TRBV7-2 and TRBJ2-1, with 11 bases lining up with TRBD2. This CDR3 spans 15 amino acids. V shed 4 bases and J 1 base; nucleotides not matched to a gene: 0. Germline CDR1 SGHTA, CDR2 FQGNSA. The CDR3, as DNA: TGTGCCAGCAGCTGGACTAGCGGGTCCTACAATGAGCAGTTCTTC. This sequence encodes CASSWTSGSYNEQFF. Supplemented by reference TRBV7-2 and TRBJ2-1, the full variable domain reads GAGVSQSPSNKVTEKGKDVELRCDPISGHTALYWYRQSLGQGLEFLIYFQGNSAPDKSGLPSDRFSAERTGGSVSTLTIQRTQQEDSAVYLCASSWTSGSYNEQFFGPGTRLTVL.

The chain carries TRBV6-5 and TRBJ1-2; TRBD1 aligns across 10 bases. Germline values: CDR1 MNHEY, CDR2 SVGAGI. V dropped 0 bases and J dropped 6; count of bases not matched to a gene: 7. CDR3 size: 16 residues. CDR3 bases: TGTGCCAGCAGTTACTCGGCGGGACAGGGGAGTGATGGCTACACCTTC. This gives the protein CASSYSAGQGSDGYTF.

A remark on this clone: This sample includes further DNA sequences coding for the same CDR3. The V and J genes are TRBV30 and TRBJ1-1; no definite D call. CDR1 and CDR2 (germline): GTSNPN, SVGIG (reference sequence). Trimming stripped 4 bases from V and 3 bases from J, with 6 bases between. The CDR3 has 11 residues. This chain's CDR3 is CAWNRDTEAFF. The CDR3 DNA sequence: TGTGCCTGGAACCGGGACACTGAAGCTTTCTTT. Complete variable domain (other parts from reference TRBV30 and TRBJ1-1): SQTIHQWPATLVQPVGSPLSLECTVEGTSNPNLYWYRQAAGRGLQLLFYSVGIGQISSEVPQNLSASRPQDRQFILSSKKLLLSDSGFYLCAWNRDTEAFFGQGTRLTVV.

This clone was seen more than once but under ten times. The gene calls are TRBV27 and TRBJ2-3, with D uncertain. Trimming took off 3 bases at V and 6 bases at J, with 10 bases between the two ends. The CDR3 is 13 residues long. In germline, CDR1 is MNHEY, CDR2 SMNVEV (reference sequence). The CDR3 DNA reads TGTGCCAGCAGTTTCACAGTAGTTGATACGCAGTATTTT. This encodes CASSFTVVDTQYF.

This rearrangement joins TRBV11-2 to TRBJ2-1; D is perhaps TRBD1 or TRBD2 (5 bases each). The V gene lost 1 base and the J gene lost 1 base, with 14 bases spanning the gap. The CDR3 sequence is 17 residues long. The germline V gene encodes CDR1 SGHAT and CDR2 FQNNGV. The CDR3 is CASSLGEGYGSYNEQFF. DNA for the CDR3: TGTGCCAGCAGCTTAGGAGAGGGGTATGGTTCCTACAATGAGCAGTTCTTC.

This chain joins TRBV18 and TRBJ2-5, with D possibly matching TRBD2 (6 bases). Germline loops: CDR1 KGHSH, CDR2 LQKENI. The CDR3 contains 16 residues. Trimming pared 4 bases from V and 4 bases from J, leaving 19 bases between. The CDR3: CASSLRIQTEGETQYF. In DNA, the CDR3 is TGTGCCAGCTCACTCCGGATCCAAACGGAGGGAGAGACCCAGTACTTC.

The chain employs TRBV27 and TRBJ2-7; D is possibly TRBD1 or TRBD2 (6 bases each). Germline assignment: CDR1 MNHEY and CDR2 SMNVEV (reference sequence). The V end lost 7 bases, the J end lost 4 bases, and 14 bases lay between the germline ends. This CDR3 is 13 amino acids long. CDR3 nucleotide sequence: TGTGCCAGCATAGGGGGGAGTGAGTACGAGCAGTACTTC. As protein: CASIGGSEYEQYF.

This clone appeared a few times. The gene calls are TRBV18 and TRBJ2-7; no definite D call. This CDR3 has 11 amino acids. Per the germline V gene, CDR1 is KGHSH and CDR2 is LQKENI. V was cut by 3 bases and J by 3 bases, with 3 bases left in between. The DNA for the CDR3 is TGTGCCAGCTCACCCGACTACGAGCAGTACTTC. Translation: CASSPDYEQYF.

This clone was observed a few times. The chain is built from TRBV10-1 and TRBJ1-1; D unclear. The germline CDR1 and CDR2 sequences are WNHNN and SYGVQD (reference sequence). V gave up 10 bases and J gave up 1 base, with 13 bases separating them. This CDR3 spans 13 amino acids. CDR3 protein: CATPLWGNTEAFF. DNA for the CDR3: TGCGCCACCCCTCTGTGGGGGAACACTGAAGCTTTCTTT.

The chain links TRBV9 to TRBJ2-3; D might be TRBD1 or TRBD2, each matching 5 bases. The CDR3 spans 17 residues. Per the germline V gene, CDR1 is SGDLS and CDR2 is YYNGEE. V lost 0 bases, J lost 3 bases, and 17 bases lay in between. The CDR3 spells CASSVGSSTRGTDTQYF. CDR3 nucleotide sequence: TGTGCCAGCAGCGTAGGGAGTAGCACTAGGGGAACAGATACGCAGTATTTT.

The genes are TRBV28 and TRBJ1-2, with D perhaps TRBD1 (5 bases). V gave up 2 bases and J gave up 7 bases, with 11 bases separating them. The germline V gene has CDR1 MDHEN and CDR2 SYDVKM. CDR3 size: 13 residues. CDR3 residues: CASSLEGVRGYTF. The CDR3 DNA is TGTGCCAGCAGTTTAGAAGGGGTACGTGGCTACACCTTC.

This chain links TRBV27 with TRBJ2-1; perhaps D is TRBD1 or TRBD2 (5 bases each). The germline V gene encodes CDR1 MNHEY and CDR2 SMNVEV (reference sequence). Trimming removed 3 bases from V and 9 bases from J, with 12 bases in between. This CDR3 has 13 residues. The CDR3 DNA reads TGTGCCAGCAGTTTCGGGACCCCTCCTGAGCAGTTCTTC. It codes for CASSFGTPPEQFF.

The V gene is TRBV4-2, the J gene TRBJ2-5; a weak D match, TRBD1 (6 bases). The CDR3 is 18 amino acids. Between the trimmed V and J ends, which lost 7 bases and 1 base, there was a span of 25 bases. Germline V lookup: CDR1 LGHNA, CDR2 YNFKEQ. The CDR3 nucleotides read TGTGCCAGCACCGATCCTCAGGGAACGGGACACCGCCAAGAGACCCAGTACTTC. Amino acid sequence: CASTDPQGTGHRQETQYF.

This rearrangement joins TRBV5-1 to TRBJ2-7; TRBD1 might be the D (5 bases). V dropped 0 bases and J dropped 5 bases, with 12 bases sitting between them. This CDR3 region has 14 residues. Germline CDR1 is SGHRS and CDR2 is YFSETQ. As DNA, the CDR3 is TGCGCCAGCAGCTTGGTCCAGGGTATTGACGAGCAGTACTTC. It yields the protein CASSLVQGIDEQYF.

This chain joins TRBV29-1 and TRBJ1-2, with TRBD1 identical over 9 bases. V dropped 7 bases and J dropped 6; count of bases not matched to a gene: 9. This CDR3 has 13 residues. Per germline, CDR1 SQVTM and CDR2 ANQGSEA. For the CDR3, the DNA is TGCAGCGGCACTACAGGGGGCGCGGATGGCTACACCTTC. Translation gives CSGTTGGADGYTF.

The CDR3 sequence is CASSPNTRGSIYEQYF. CDR3 in DNA: TGTGCCAGCAGCCCAAACACCAGGGGGAGCATCTACGAGCAGTACTTC. The V gene is TRBV7-2, the J gene TRBJ2-7; 7 nucleotides align to TRBD1. The CDR3 loop spans 16 amino acids. Per germline, CDR1 SGHTA and CDR2 FQGNSA. Trimming cost V 5 bases and J 3 bases; bases outside gene matches: 13.

For this clone: One end of the junction varies from germline; a read error may be responsible. The chain combines TRBV9 with TRBJ2-5; TRBD1 or TRBD2 may be the D gene (5 bases each). Germline assignment: CDR1 SGDLS and CDR2 YYNGEE. CDR3 length: 13 residues. CDR3 coding DNA: TGTGCCAGCAGCCTATTTCTACCGGGACGGAGCCACTTC. It specifies CASSLFLPGRSHF.

The chain combines TRBV5-4 with TRBJ2-7, with 8 bases identical to TRBD1. V was clipped by 0 bases and J by 4 bases; unmatched bases: 15. Germline CDR1 is SGHNT and CDR2 is YYREEE (reference sequence). This CDR3 has 18 amino acids. The CDR3 loop is CASSLVIGRGQKEYEQYF. The DNA of the CDR3 is TGTGCCAGCAGCTTGGTTATCGGCAGGGGGCAAAAGGAATACGAGCAGTACTTC.

This clone has just one count. V is TRBV27 and J is TRBJ2-7; weak D call: TRBD1 (6 bases). CDR1 MNHEY and CDR2 SMNVEV come from the germline V gene (reference sequence). The CDR3 totals 14 residues. Trimming shortened V by 5 bases and J by 3 bases, and 14 bases separated the two germline ends. The CDR3 nucleotides read TGTGCCAGCAGTATAAAAGGACAGAACTACGAGCAGTACTTC. Protein sequence: CASSIKGQNYEQYF.

This sequence joins TRBV4-2 and TRBJ2-2, with 10 bases matching TRBD2. This CDR3 has 19 amino acids. J was trimmed by 0 bases and V by 0 bases; bases with no gene match: 7. Germline V gene sequence: CDR1 LGHNA, CDR2 YNFKEQ. The CDR3 sequence is CASSQDFVAGGPNTGELFF. Here the CDR3 DNA reads TGTGCCAGCAGCCAAGATTTTGTAGCGGGAGGCCCGAACACCGGGGAGCTGTTTTTT.

This clone has more than one count but fewer than ten. The chain couples TRBV6-6 to TRBJ2-7, with 8 positions matching TRBD1. The CDR3 covers 15 residues. With V trimmed by 2 bases and J by 5 bases, 8 bases remained unmatched. CDR1 is MNHNY and CDR2 is SVGAGI in the germline V gene (reference sequence). The CDR3 region is CASSYETGGSNEQYF. The CDR3 nucleotides are TGTGCCAGCAGTTACGAAACAGGGGGTTCCAACGAGCAGTACTTC.

The chain uses TRBV6-6 and TRBJ1-5, with 7 nucleotides matching TRBD1. The CDR3 has 14 amino acids. Germline trimming cut 9 bases from V and 1 base from J; bases unmatched to any gene: 6. Germline V gives CDR1 MNHNY, CDR2 SVGAGI (reference sequence). In nucleotides, the CDR3 is TGTGCCAGTGGCAGGGGGGAGAGCAATCAGCCCCAGCATTTT. Residues: CASGRGESNQPQHF.

The V gene is TRBV5-5, the J gene TRBJ1-2; no clear D. V gave up 0 bases and J gave up 0 bases, with 9 bases separating them. The CDR3 covers 15 residues. Germline CDR1 reads SGHKS; CDR2 reads YYEKEE (reference sequence). CDR3 loop: CASSLAPGTNYGYTF. The CDR3, as DNA: TGTGCCAGCAGCTTGGCGCCAGGAACTAACTATGGCTACACCTTC.

This chain uses TRBV7-2 with TRBJ2-7; possibly TRBD2 for D (5 bases). CDR1 and CDR2 from the germline V gene are SGHTA and FQGNSA. Trimming removed 2 bases at V and 2 bases at J, with 19 bases between. This CDR3 comprises 17 residues. The CDR3 nucleotides read TGTGCCAGCAGCTTACGTTTTGGCGGGTACGCAACCTACGAGCAGTACTTC. Translating it yields CASSLRFGGYATYEQYF.